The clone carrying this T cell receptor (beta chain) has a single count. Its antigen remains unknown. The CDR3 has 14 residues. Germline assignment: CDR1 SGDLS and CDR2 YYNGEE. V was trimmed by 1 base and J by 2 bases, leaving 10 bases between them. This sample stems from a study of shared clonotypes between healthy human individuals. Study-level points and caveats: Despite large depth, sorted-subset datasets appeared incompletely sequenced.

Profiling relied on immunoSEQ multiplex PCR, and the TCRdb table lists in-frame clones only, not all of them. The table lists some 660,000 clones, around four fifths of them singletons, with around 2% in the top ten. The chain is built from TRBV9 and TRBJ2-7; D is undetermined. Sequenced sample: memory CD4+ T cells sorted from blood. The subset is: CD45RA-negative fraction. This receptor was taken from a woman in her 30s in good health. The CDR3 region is CASSVSSGTYEQYF. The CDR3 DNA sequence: TGTGCCAGCAGCGTATCAAGTGGGACCTACGAGCAGTACTTC. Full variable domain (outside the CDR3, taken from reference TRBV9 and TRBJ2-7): DSGVTQTPKHLITATGQRVTLRCSPRSGDLSVYWYQQSLDQGLQFLIQYYNGEERAKGNILERFSAQQFPDLHSELNLSSLELGDSALYFCASSVSSGTYEQYFGPGTRLTVT.